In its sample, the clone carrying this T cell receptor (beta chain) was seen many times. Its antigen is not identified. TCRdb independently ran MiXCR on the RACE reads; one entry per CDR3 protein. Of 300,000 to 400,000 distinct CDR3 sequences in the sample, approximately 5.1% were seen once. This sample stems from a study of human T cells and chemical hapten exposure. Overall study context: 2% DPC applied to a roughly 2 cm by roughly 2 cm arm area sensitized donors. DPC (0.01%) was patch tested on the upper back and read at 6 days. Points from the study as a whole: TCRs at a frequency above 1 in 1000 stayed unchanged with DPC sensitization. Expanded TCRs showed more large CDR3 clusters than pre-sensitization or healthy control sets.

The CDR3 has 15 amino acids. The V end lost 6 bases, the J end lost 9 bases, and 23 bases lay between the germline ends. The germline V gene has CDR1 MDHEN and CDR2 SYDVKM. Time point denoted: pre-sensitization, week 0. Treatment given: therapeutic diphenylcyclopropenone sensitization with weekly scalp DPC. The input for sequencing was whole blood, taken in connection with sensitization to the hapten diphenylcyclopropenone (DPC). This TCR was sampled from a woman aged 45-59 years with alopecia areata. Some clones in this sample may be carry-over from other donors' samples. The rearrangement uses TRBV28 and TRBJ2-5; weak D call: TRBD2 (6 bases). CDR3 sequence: CASSLPETPRRAQYF. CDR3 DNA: TGTGCCAGCAGCCTCCCCGAGACCCCGAGGAGGGCCCAGTACTTC.